These T cell receptor beta chains were read from a single sample in a study of T-cell memory formation after mild COVID-19. Each CDR3 protein gets one entry after TCRdb re-called the 5' RACE reads with MiXCR. In the table there are about 430,000 distinct CDR3 sequences, about 20% of which are singletons. The sequenced sample consisted of PBMCs or a T cell subset sorted from them (not recorded which). The receptors shown here come from a man aged 18 to 29 who had mild COVID-19 (a few samples of this study predate the infection). Cell type and time point are not known. The CDR3 runs from the conserved cysteine through the conserved F or W. D genes are given only for firm matches. Expanded clones get a size class; other rows say once, few or many, or leave the size out.

J: TRBJ1-6; size: NA; V: TRBV18; D: NA; DNA: TGTGCCAGCTCACCACCGGGGACAAATAATTCACCCCTCCACTTT; CDR3: CASSPPGTNNSPLHF
J: TRBJ1-1; size: NA; V: TRBV7-8; D: TRBD1; DNA: TGTGCCAGCAGCTTTATCCGGGACAGGGGGCGAGCTGAAGCTTTCTTT; CDR3: CASSFIRDRGRAEAFF
J: TRBJ1-2; size: NA; V: TRBV6-5; D: TRBD1; DNA: TGTGCCAGCAGTTACTCGACAGGGCATTATGGCTACACCTTC; CDR3: CASSYSTGHYGYTF
J: TRBJ2-1; size: few; V: TRBV7-9; D: NA; DNA: TGTGCCAGCAGCTCCCCTAGCCGGTTGGTGGATGAGCAGTTCTTC; CDR3: CASSSPSRLVDEQFF
J: TRBJ2-3; size: many; V: TRBV27; D: TRBD2; DNA: TGTGCCAGCACCTATAGCGGGGGCACAGATACGCAGTATTTT; CDR3: CASTYSGGTDTQYF
J: TRBJ1-1; size: NA; V: TRBV5-1; D: NA; DNA: TGCGCCAGCAGCTTGAGGAATGCGGCTCTGAACACTGAAGCTTTCTTT; CDR3: CASSLRNAALNTEAFF
J: TRBJ1-1; size: few; V: TRBV29-1; D: NA; DNA: TGCAGCGCCGAAGGAACAGAGAACACTGAAGCTTTCTTT; CDR3: CSAEGTENTEAFF
J: TRBJ2-1; size: NA; V: TRBV10-3; D: TRBD2; DNA: TGTGCCATCAGTGAAGTAGCGGGGATCTACAATGAGCAGTTCTTC; CDR3: CAISEVAGIYNEQFF
J: TRBJ1-1; size: few; V: TRBV30; D: TRBD1; DNA: TGTGCCTGGAGTGTAGGACAGGGCACTGAAGCTTTCTTT; CDR3: CAWSVGQGTEAFF
J: TRBJ2-3; size: few; V: TRBV7-9; D: NA; DNA: TGTGCCAGCAGCTTAACAGTTGTGGGGGATACGCAGTATTTT; CDR3: CASSLTVVGDTQYF
J: TRBJ2-7; size: NA; V: TRBV18; D: TRBD1; DNA: TGTGCCAGCTCACGGATGACAGGGTACGAGCAGTACTTC; CDR3: CASSRMTGYEQYF
J: TRBJ2-7; size: many; V: TRBV10-1; D: NA; DNA: TGCGCCAGCAGTGAGCCTAATAGGGGTGGACGGATCTACGAGCAGTACTTC; CDR3: CASSEPNRGGRIYEQYF
J: TRBJ2-3; size: once; V: TRBV6-4; D: NA; DNA: TGTGCCAGCAGTGAAAGGGGGAGCGGCACAGATACGCAGTATTTT; CDR3: CASSERGSGTDTQYF
J: TRBJ1-2; size: NA; V: TRBV12-3/TRBV12-4; D: NA; DNA: TGTGCCAGCAGCACCGGCAGGGTCGCCGGCTACACCTTC; CDR3: CASSTGRVAGYTF
J: TRBJ2-3; size: NA; V: TRBV6-2/TRBV6-3; D: NA; DNA: TGTGCCAGCAGTTGGAGGGAGGATACGCAGTATTTT; CDR3: CASSWREDTQYF
J: TRBJ2-2; size: once; V: TRBV11-3; D: TRBD1; DNA: TGTGCCAGCAGCTTAGGGACAGGGAACGCCGGGGAGCTGTTTTTT; CDR3: CASSLGTGNAGELFF
J: TRBJ2-2; size: NA; V: TRBV24-1; D: NA; DNA: TGTGCCACCAGACAGAACGCGAACACCGGGGAGCTGTTTTTT; CDR3: CATRQNANTGELFF
J: TRBJ1-6; size: NA; V: TRBV20-1; D: NA; DNA: TGCAGTGCGCAGTGGGGGGCGTCAGGGCGATCACCCCTCCACTTT; CDR3: CSAQWGASGRSPLHF
J: TRBJ2-2; size: few; V: TRBV7-8; D: TRBD1; DNA: TGTGCCAGCAGCGCAGGGACAGACACCGGGGAGCTGTTTTTT; CDR3: CASSAGTDTGELFF
J: TRBJ2-3; size: NA; V: TRBV18; D: TRBD2; DNA: TGTGCCAGCTCACCAGTGACTAGCGGGGTTACAGATACGCAGTATTTT; CDR3: CASSPVTSGVTDTQYF
J: TRBJ2-5; size: few; V: TRBV12-3/TRBV12-4; D: TRBD1; DNA: TGTGCCAGCAGTTTGGCGACAGGGCGTGAGACCCAGTACTTC; CDR3: CASSLATGRETQYF
J: TRBJ2-7; size: NA; V: TRBV7-8; D: NA; DNA: TGTGCCACCGCCCTCGACCGAGCCTACGAGCAGTACTTC; CDR3: CATALDRAYEQYF
J: TRBJ2-5; size: many; V: TRBV4-3; D: NA; DNA: TGCGCCAGCAGCCAAGAAACGGGGAGTACTCAAGAGACCCAGTACTTC; CDR3: CASSQETGSTQETQYF
J: TRBJ1-1; size: NA; V: TRBV11-2; D: NA; DNA: TGTGCCAGCAGCCCCGGCCGTGGGTTGGGGAACACTGAAGCTTTCTTT; CDR3: CASSPGRGLGNTEAFF
J: TRBJ2-3; size: NA; V: TRBV6-5; D: NA; DNA: TGTGCCAGCTCCGGACAAAGCACAGATACGCAGTATTTT; CDR3: CASSGQSTDTQYF
J: TRBJ1-2; size: few; V: TRBV4-1; D: TRBD1; DNA: TGCGCCAGCAGCCAAAAAATACAGGGGGAATATGGCTACACCTTC; CDR3: CASSQKIQGEYGYTF
J: TRBJ2-3; size: NA; V: TRBV27; D: NA; DNA: TGTGCCAGCAGTTTATACGGGGGCTCCGATACGCAGTATTTT; CDR3: CASSLYGGSDTQYF
J: TRBJ2-7; size: few; V: TRBV20-1; D: NA; DNA: TGCAGTGCTAGAGAGGGACTGGCCACCTACGAGCAGTACTTC; CDR3: CSAREGLATYEQYF